Reported below is one TCR beta chain. What it recognizes is unknown. The data originate from a study of T cell repertoires in aging, cancer and after chemotherapy. Whole-study context: Six age groups, ranging from 30 or younger to 70 or older, included the donors. Repeat sampling of healthy donors over several months to years showed clear clonal overlap.

Study-level findings and limits: The repertoire data cannot show anything about immunological memory following chemotherapy. Healthy donors lost TCR diversity with age mainly through richness, cancer patients through richness and evenness.

There are 16 residues in the CDR3. Peripheral blood genomic DNA, not sorted cells or RNA, was the template. TRB rearrangements spanning V, D and J were amplified using mixed TRB-A/B primers. TCRdb reprocessed the multiplex PCR reads via MiXCR and lists one record per CDR3 protein. The sample carries some 8,000 distinct CDR3 sequences, about 34% recorded once. This sequence originates from a human donor in good health. The V and J genes are TRBV12-3 or TRBV12-4 and TRBJ2-1; D is ambiguous. Sequenced: blood. For the CDR3, the DNA is TGTGCTAGTGGTTTGTTTCGAGTCGAAGCCTACAATGAGCAGTTCTTC. This sequence encodes CASGLFRVEAYNEQFF.